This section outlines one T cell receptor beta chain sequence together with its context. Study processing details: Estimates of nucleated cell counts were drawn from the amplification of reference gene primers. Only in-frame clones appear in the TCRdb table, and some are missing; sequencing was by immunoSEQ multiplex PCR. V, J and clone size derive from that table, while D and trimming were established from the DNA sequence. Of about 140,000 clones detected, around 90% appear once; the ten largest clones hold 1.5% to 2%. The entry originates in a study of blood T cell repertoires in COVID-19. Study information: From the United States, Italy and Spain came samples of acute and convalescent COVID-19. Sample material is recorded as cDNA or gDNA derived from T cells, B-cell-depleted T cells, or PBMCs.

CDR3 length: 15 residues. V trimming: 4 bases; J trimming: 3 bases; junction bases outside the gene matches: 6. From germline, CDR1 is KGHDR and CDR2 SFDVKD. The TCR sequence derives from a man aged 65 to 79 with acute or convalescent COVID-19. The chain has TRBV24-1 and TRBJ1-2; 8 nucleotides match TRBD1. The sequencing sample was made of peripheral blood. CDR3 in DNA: TGTGCCACCAGTGACCCGACAGGGGACTACTATGGCTACACCTTC. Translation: CATSDPTGDYYGYTF.